The following is a TCR beta chain sequence with its context. Antigen unknown. The sample is drawn from a study of shared clonotypes between healthy human individuals. Study-wide results and caveats: Inspection by rarefaction showed sorted-subset sequencing to be incomplete despite large depth. Generation of non-shared clonotypes was less probable than generation of clonotypes shared by all four donors.

The authors distributed each subset's genomic DNA evenly over several immunoSEQ plates. Sequencing used immunoSEQ multiplex PCR; TCRdb keeps in-frame clones, though not all of them. The sample consists of about 640,000 clones, more than 70% of them appearing once. CDR1 is SGHVS, CDR2 FNYEAQ, per germline. The V segment lost 5 bases and the J segment 4 bases; nucleotides outside the gene matches: 7. The CDR3 has 14 residues. All of the donors resided in Nashville, Tennessee, and each was a Caucasian adult. The sample consisted of memory CD4+ T cells sorted from blood. Subset given: CD45RA-negative fraction. V and J are TRBV7-6 and TRBJ2-7; the match to TRBD1 covers 8 bases. The receptor was isolated from a woman between 25 and 40 years old in good health. The CDR3 DNA reads TGTGCCAGCAGCGGACGGACAGGGTTTTACGAGCAGTACTTC. This encodes CASSGRTGFYEQYF.